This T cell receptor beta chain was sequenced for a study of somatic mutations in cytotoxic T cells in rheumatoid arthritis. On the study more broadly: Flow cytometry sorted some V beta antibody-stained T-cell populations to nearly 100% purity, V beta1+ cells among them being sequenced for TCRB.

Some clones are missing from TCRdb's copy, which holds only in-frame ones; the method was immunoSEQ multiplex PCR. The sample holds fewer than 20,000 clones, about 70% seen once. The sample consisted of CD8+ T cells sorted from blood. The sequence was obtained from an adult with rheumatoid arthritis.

The CDR3 here is CASSPLGLDTGELFF. The CDR3, as DNA: TGTGCCAGCAGCCCCCTAGGGTTGGACACCGGGGAGCTGTTTTTT. This chain joins TRBV9 and TRBJ2-2; D gene uncertain. Germline assignment: CDR1 SGDLS and CDR2 YYNGEE. The CDR3 has 15 residues. Trimming took off 4 bases at V and 3 bases at J, with 13 bases between the two ends.